The sequence of this TCR beta chain was determined in a study of PD-1 blockade in classical Hodgkin lymphoma. Time point described: cycle 4 day 1 (C4D1), after 6 weeks of nivolumab. Each patient experienced a relapse that followed autologous stem cell transplantation, and brentuximab vedotin exposure varied. Libraries were prepared by immunoSEQ multiplex PCR; TCRdb keeps only in-frame clonotypes and omits some of them. The top ten clones hold 7% to 8.5% of a sample with approximately 61,000 clones, about 85% of them seen once. The sample in question was peripheral blood mononuclear cells (PBMCs), obtained before the fourth cycle of nivolumab. This TCR derives from a human donor with classical Hodgkin lymphoma.

The CDR3 sequence is CASSQRRGNNEQFF. The CDR3 DNA reads TGCGCCAGCAGCCAAAGGCGGGGGAACAATGAGCAGTTCTTC. The rearrangement links TRBV4-1 to TRBJ2-1; TRBD2 matches at 7 bases. V lost 2 bases to trimming and J lost 5 bases; unmatched junction nucleotides: 3. The germline CDR1 and CDR2 sequences are MGHRA and YSYEKL. The CDR3 is 14 residues long.